The source of this T cell receptor (beta chain) is a study of blood T cell repertoires in COVID-19. Study background: T cells, B-cell-depleted T cells, or PBMCs provided the cDNA or gDNA that served as material.

Between the trimmed V and J ends, which lost 3 bases and 7 bases, there was a span of 7 bases. The CDR3 covers 11 residues. CDR1 and CDR2 from the germline V gene are MNHEY and SVGAGI. In the original analysis: Reference gene primer amplification in the assay estimated nucleated cell counts. Method: immunoSEQ multiplex PCR; TCRdb's copy keeps in-frame clones and lacks some. That table furnishes V, J and clone size, whereas the DNA furnished D and trimming. The data show over 100,000 clones, with approximately 88% seen just once and 10% held by the top ten. The genes are TRBV6-5 and TRBJ2-7; no clear D. The sample consisted of peripheral blood. The TCR sequence derives from a man aged 45-65 years with acute or convalescent COVID-19. CDR3 sequence reads: CASSYLREQYF. CDR3 nucleotide sequence: TGTGCCAGCAGTTATCTGAGAGAGCAGTACTTC.